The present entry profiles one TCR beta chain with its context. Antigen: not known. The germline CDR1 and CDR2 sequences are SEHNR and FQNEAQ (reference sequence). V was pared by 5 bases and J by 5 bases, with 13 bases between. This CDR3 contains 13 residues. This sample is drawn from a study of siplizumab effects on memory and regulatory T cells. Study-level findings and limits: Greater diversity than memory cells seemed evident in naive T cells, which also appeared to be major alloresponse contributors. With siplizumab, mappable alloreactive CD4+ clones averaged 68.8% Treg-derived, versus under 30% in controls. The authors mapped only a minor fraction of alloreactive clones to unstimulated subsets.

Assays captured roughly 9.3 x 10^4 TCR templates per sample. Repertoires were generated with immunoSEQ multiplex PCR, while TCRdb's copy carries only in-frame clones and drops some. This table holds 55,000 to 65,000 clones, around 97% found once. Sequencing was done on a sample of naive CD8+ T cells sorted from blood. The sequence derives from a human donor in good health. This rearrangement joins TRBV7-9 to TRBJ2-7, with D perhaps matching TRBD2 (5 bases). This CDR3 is CASSVLGSDEQYF. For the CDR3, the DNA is TGTGCCAGCAGCGTCCTTGGTAGCGACGAGCAGTACTTC.